The clone carrying this T cell receptor (beta chain) was detected only a few times. Its antigen is as yet unknown. The CDR3 runs to 15 residues. V lost 3 bases to trimming and J lost 10 bases; unmatched junction nucleotides: 9. Germline-derived CDR1 and CDR2 are GTSNPN and SVGIG (reference sequence). The source of the sample is a study of OX40 agonist ivuxolimab in advanced cancers. Study information: The diagnoses of dose-escalation patients were hepatocellular carcinoma, melanoma, renal cell or head and neck cancer. About 44% of patients had received prior checkpoint inhibitor therapy. Three partial responders included one hepatocellular carcinoma patient and two cutaneous melanoma patients. Regarding the study as a whole: CD8+ T cells showed, on average, more clonal expansion than CD4+ cells.

TCRdb keeps only in-frame clones here, not all; method: immunoSEQ multiplex PCR. Among about 80,000 clones, 84% were seen once, and the ten largest hold 25%. This specimen consisted of CD4+ or CD8+ T cells sorted from blood, obtained in a trial of the OX40 agonist ivuxolimab. The chain links TRBV30 to TRBJ1-6; 10 bases align to TRBD1. This sequence originates from an adult with an advanced solid tumor such as melanoma, head and neck, liver or kidney cancer. The CDR3: CAWSRDRGSLSPLHF. Written as DNA, the CDR3 is TGTGCCTGGAGCCGGGACAGGGGTTCTTTGTCACCCCTCCACTTT.